This T cell receptor (beta chain) comes out of a study of response to subunit inactivated influenza vaccine. In this sample, this clonotype turned up a few times. Antigen unknown. Whole-study findings and limits: There was a suggestion from the authors that each seasonal influenza vaccination recruits few new T cells.

One entry per CDR3 protein results from TCRdb running MiXCR on the RT-PCR reads. Here the sample spans about 190,000 distinct CDR3 sequences, 13% to 15% being singletons. The TCR comes from a man aged 45 to 65 who received an inactivated influenza vaccine. The material was CD8+ T cells sorted from PBMCs, obtained about 5 days after vaccination.

This CDR3 reads CASSYVQNTEAFF. The CDR3 DNA is TGTGCCAGCAGTTATGTGCAGAACACTGAAGCTTTCTTT. The J gene is TRBJ1-1, the V gene TRBV6-2 or TRBV6-3; D ambiguous. The CDR3 is made up of 13 amino acids. With 3 bases removed from V and 1 base from J, the gap between germline ends came to 6 bases. Germline V lookup: CDR1 MNHEY, CDR2 SVGEGT.